This TCR beta chain appears in the sequencing data of a study of molecular identifiers for immune sequencing clone quantification. Every naive CD8 library was made from between about 20,000 and 1,100,000 sorted cells with 10%, 30% or 50% RNA. Making the bulk TCR libraries relied on previously described methods and listed TCR primers. TCRdb processed the PCR reads anew with MiXCR; each CDR3 protein has one entry. The sample carries around 480,000 distinct CDR3 sequences, around a fifth recorded once. This clonotype came up many times. Germline lookup yields CDR1 MDHEN and CDR2 SYDVKM. The CDR3 loop spans 15 amino acids. With V trimmed by 4 bases and J by 0 bases, 2 bases remained unmatched.

This sequence joins TRBV28 and TRBJ2-2; 7 nucleotides line up with TRBD1. Sequenced: naive CD8+ T cells from blood, with Jurkat cell RNA spiked in. Sample subset: FACS-sorted CD8+CD4-CCR7+CD45RA+ naive T cells. The origin of this receptor is a human donor in good health. Some libraries in this study had Jurkat cell RNA spiked in. The chain's CDR3 is CASSSGTANTGELFF. CDR3 DNA: TGTGCCAGCAGTTCCGGGACAGCGAACACCGGGGAGCTGTTTTTT.